The 26 T cell receptor beta chains given below trace back to one sample, sequenced in a study of blood T cell repertoires in COVID-19. Produced via immunoSEQ multiplex PCR; TCRdb's table is partial and in-frame only. This table holds under 85,000 clones, around 83% found once. Material: peripheral blood. The receptors stem from an elderly man with active or convalescent COVID-19.

The rearrangement joins TRBV5-4 to TRBJ1-6; the D gene is possibly TRBD1 (5 bases). The CDR3 contains 17 residues. Looked up from germline, CDR1 is SGHNT and CDR2 is YYREEE (reference sequence). V was pared by 0 bases and J by 0 bases, with 10 bases between. CDR3 DNA sequence: TGTGCCAGCAGCTTGGATCAGGGTATCTCCTATAATTCACCCCTCCACTTT. It encodes CASSLDQGISYNSPLHF.

This sequence joins TRBV30 and TRBJ1-6; no clear D gene. Trimming left V 1 base short and J 7 bases short, with 8 bases between. Germline V gene data show CDR1 as GTSNPN and CDR2 as SVGIG (reference sequence). This CDR3 spans 13 amino acids. The CDR3 region is CAWSGRLNSPLHF. The DNA of the CDR3 is TGTGCCTGGAGTGGCAGGCTAAATTCACCCCTCCACTTT.

This chain uses TRBV7-2 with TRBJ2-3; D is possibly TRBD2 (6 bases). Deletions cut 2 bases from V and 8 bases from J, with 14 bases between. The CDR3 sequence is 14 residues long. Germline assignment: CDR1 SGHTA and CDR2 FQGNSA. The CDR3 DNA follows: TGTGCCAGCAGCTTATCCCAAGACGGGGGTACGCAGTATTTT. Amino acids: CASSLSQDGGTQYF.

This clone was observed a few times. The genes are TRBV7-7 and TRBJ1-5; D might be TRBD1 (6 bases). The germline CDR1 and CDR2 sequences are SSHAT and FNYEAQ (reference sequence). V was cut by 4 bases and J by 7 bases, with 14 bases left in between. The CDR3 runs 14 residues. The CDR3 coding sequence is TGTGCCAGCAGCTCGTACAGGGTGAACCAGCCCCAGCATTTT. It translates to CASSSYRVNQPQHF.

The rearrangement joins TRBV12-3 or TRBV12-4 to TRBJ2-7; no definite D call. CDR3 length: 12 amino acids. Deletions cut 5 bases from V and 0 bases from J, with 5 bases between. The CDR3 nucleotides are TGTGCCAGCAGTGTTATCTCCTACGAGCAGTACTTC. Its translation: CASSVISYEQYF.

This chain connects TRBV6-5 to TRBJ1-2, with D possibly being TRBD1 (5 bases). Trimming stripped 8 bases from V and 5 bases from J, with 21 bases between. The germline gives CDR1 MNHEY, CDR2 SVGAGI. This CDR3 has 15 amino acids. CDR3 region: CASRYGRGTTYGYTF. CDR3 in DNA: TGTGCCAGCCGCTACGGGCGGGGCACTACTTATGGCTACACCTTC.

This clone came up once. The chain joins TRBV6-5 to TRBJ2-5, with 11 bases fitting TRBD2. The germline gives CDR1 MNHEY, CDR2 SVGAGI. V lost 6 bases and J lost 3; bases outside the gene matches: 6. The CDR3 covers 15 residues. The CDR3 sequence is CASRKPSGGKETQYF. Written as DNA, the CDR3 is TGTGCCAGCAGGAAACCTAGCGGGGGGAAAGAGACCCAGTACTTC.

The V call is TRBV6-5, the J call TRBJ2-2, with D unresolved. The CDR3 sequence is 15 residues long. The V gene lost 6 bases and the J gene lost 1 base, with 12 bases spanning the gap. In germline, CDR1 is MNHEY, CDR2 SVGAGI. CDR3: CASRVIRGNTGELFF. The CDR3 bases are TGTGCCAGCAGAGTGATCAGAGGGAACACCGGGGAGCTGTTTTTT.

J is TRBJ1-2 and V is TRBV5-4; TRBD1 matches at 7 bases. The germline CDR1 and CDR2 sequences are SGHNT and YYREEE (reference sequence). This CDR3 is built from 14 residues. Trimming at V came to 4 bases and at J to 2 bases, leaving 5 bases not matched to a gene. The CDR3 reads CASSPRTGNYGYTF. DNA of the CDR3: TGTGCCAGCAGCCCGAGGACAGGCAACTATGGCTACACCTTC.

This chain joins TRBV5-1 and TRBJ2-4; perhaps TRBD1 as D (5 bases). The CDR3 runs to 16 residues. Trimming left V 0 bases short and J 2 bases short, with 12 bases between. Looked up from germline, CDR1 is SGHRS and CDR2 is YFSETQ. CDR3: CASSLEGIGTKNIQYF. The DNA for the CDR3 is TGCGCCAGCAGCTTGGAGGGGATCGGTACCAAAAACATTCAGTACTTC.

The V call is TRBV7-3, the J call TRBJ2-1, with TRBD2 matching 11 bases. V shed 5 bases, J shed 1 base, and the junction held 13 bases outside the gene matches. This CDR3 is 19 amino acids long. Germline V gene sequence: CDR1 SGHTA, CDR2 FQGTGA. DNA of the CDR3: TGTGCCAGCAGCCAAAGGCGGCTAGCGGGGGGAACATCCTACAATGAGCAGTTCTTC. This codes for CASSQRRLAGGTSYNEQFF.

This clone has a handful of counts. J is TRBJ1-2 and V is TRBV9, with a tentative D call TRBD1 (5 bases). Germline V gene data show CDR1 as SGDLS and CDR2 as YYNGEE. Trimming stripped 0 bases from V and 4 bases from J, with 13 bases between. This CDR3 has 15 residues. CDR3 amino acids: CASSVGSRTPYGYTF. For the CDR3, the DNA is TGTGCCAGCAGCGTAGGATCCAGGACACCCTATGGCTACACCTTC.

This chain links TRBV18 with TRBJ1-4; TRBD1 matches 11 bases. This CDR3 region has 16 residues. Per the germline V gene, CDR1 is KGHSH and CDR2 is LQKENI. Trimming cost V 0 bases and J 6 bases; bases outside gene matches: 3. CDR3 nucleotides: TGTGCCAGCTCACCACCCGGGGGACAGGGGGATGAAAAACTGTTTTTT. It is translated as CASSPPGGQGDEKLFF.

This chain links TRBV6-5 with TRBJ1-5; D gene ambiguous. V was pared by 5 bases and J by 0 bases, with 5 bases between. This CDR3 is built from 13 residues. CDR1 and CDR2 from the germline V gene are MNHEY and SVGAGI. CDR3 protein: CASSTYSNQPQHF. CDR3 nucleotides: TGTGCCAGCAGTACCTATAGCAATCAGCCCCAGCATTTT.

J is TRBJ2-7 and V is TRBV4-3, with no clear D. V was pared by 0 bases and J by 5 bases, with 14 bases between. This CDR3 contains 15 residues. Germline V lookup: CDR1 LGHNA, CDR2 YSLEER. CDR3 DNA sequence: TGCGCCAGCAGCCAAGAGATGGGTGGGCGCCACGAGCAGTACTTC. Its translation: CASSQEMGGRHEQYF.

The V and J genes are TRBV28 and TRBJ1-5, with a tentative D call TRBD1 (5 bases). The CDR3 has 14 amino acids. CDR1 and CDR2 from the germline V gene are MDHEN and SYDVKM. V shed 5 bases and J shed 3 bases, with 11 bases lying between them. Here the CDR3 reads CASSPGRNNQPQHF. The CDR3 bases are TGTGCCAGCAGTCCAGGGAGGAACAATCAGCCCCAGCATTTT.

V and J are TRBV27 and TRBJ2-2; TRBD2 agrees at 8 bases. V lost 0 bases to trimming and J lost 2 bases; unmatched junction nucleotides: 8. CDR1 is MNHEY, CDR2 SMNVEV, per germline (reference sequence). The CDR3 has 18 amino acids. The CDR3 region is CASSLSVAGHLNTGELFF. CDR3 sequence (DNA): TGTGCCAGCAGTTTATCGGTAGCGGGGCACCTAAACACCGGGGAGCTGTTTTTT.

The genes are TRBV5-1 and TRBJ2-7; TRBD2 aligns across 9 bases. The V segment lost 2 bases and the J segment 6 bases; nucleotides outside the gene matches: 3. There are 13 residues in the CDR3. CDR1 and CDR2 from the germline V gene are SGHRS and YFSETQ. CDR3 region: CASSFGLATEQYF. CDR3 in DNA: TGCGCCAGCAGCTTCGGACTAGCGACCGAGCAGTACTTC.

The chain carries TRBV30 and TRBJ2-5; no clear D gene. The CDR3 spans 11 residues. Germline V gene data show CDR1 as GTSNPN and CDR2 as SVGIG (reference sequence). The germline V and J ends were trimmed by 0 bases and 5 bases, with 4 bases remaining between them. CDR3 protein: CAWSVRETQYF. CDR3 bases: TGTGCCTGGAGTGTCCGGGAGACCCAGTACTTC.

The J gene is TRBJ2-7, the V gene TRBV28, with 11 bases matching TRBD1. The V segment lost 6 bases and the J segment 0 bases; nucleotides outside the gene matches: 7. Germline V CDR1 and CDR2: MDHEN, SYDVKM. The CDR3 contains 16 residues. The CDR3 sequence is CASRVGQGVSSYEQYF. CDR3 in DNA: TGTGCCAGCAGGGTGGGACAGGGGGTTAGCTCCTACGAGCAGTACTTC.

The chain carries TRBV3-1 (or the pseudogene TRBV3-2) and TRBJ2-5, with 14 bases that match TRBD2. Germline loops: CDR1 LGHDT, CDR2 YNNKEL (reference sequence). Trimming took 4 bases from V and 7 from J; bases not matched to a gene: 11. The CDR3 sequence is 17 residues long. Written as DNA, the CDR3 is TGTGCCAGCAGCCCTCCCACGACTAGCGGGGGGGGTGGGACCCAGTACTTC. Translating gives CASSPPTTSGGGGTQYF.

This chain uses TRBV19 with TRBJ2-7; possible D gene TRBD2, 5 bases. Germline CDR1 reads LNHDA; CDR2 reads SQIVND (reference sequence). V gave up 3 bases and J gave up 5 bases, with 14 bases separating them. This CDR3 spans 14 amino acids. CDR3 nucleotides: TGTGCCAGTAGTATTCGAGGGATTGGCGACGAGCAGTACTTC. This sequence encodes CASSIRGIGDEQYF.

V and J are TRBV5-4 and TRBJ2-5, with 9 bases lining up with TRBD1. The CDR3 sequence is 15 residues long. CDR1 is SGHNT and CDR2 is YYREEE in the germline V gene (reference sequence). With 4 bases clipped from V and 4 bases from J, the junction kept 8 bases outside the gene matches. The CDR3 is CASSTTQGAGETQYF. The CDR3 bases are TGTGCCAGCAGCACTACACAGGGGGCGGGAGAGACCCAGTACTTC.

As concerns this clone: One junction end disagrees with the germline gene, perhaps due to a read error. The V gene is TRBV30, the J gene TRBJ1-2, with D maybe TRBD1 (6 bases). Germline V gene sequence: CDR1 GTSNPN, CDR2 SVGIG (reference sequence). This CDR3 is built from 13 residues. As DNA, the CDR3 is TGTGCCTGGAGGCAAAACGCCGATGGGGCAGGGGCCTTC. It encodes CAWRQNADGAGAF.

V usage is TRBV6-6 and J usage is TRBJ1-1; the D is unclear. The CDR3 runs to 14 residues. Germline V gives CDR1 MNHNY, CDR2 SVGAGI (reference sequence). Trimming shortened V by 0 bases and J by 2 bases, and 7 bases separated the two germline ends. Written as DNA, the CDR3 is TGTGCCAGCAGTTACTCGGAGGGAAACACTGAAGCTTTCTTT. Protein product: CASSYSEGNTEAFF.

The chain is built from TRBV19 and TRBJ2-3; the match to TRBD1 covers 9 bases. In germline, CDR1 is LNHDA, CDR2 SQIVND (reference sequence). V was pared by 3 bases and J by 4 bases, with 5 bases of the junction left unmatched. The CDR3 spans 15 residues. The CDR3 nucleotides are TGTGCCAGTAGTATTGGGACAGGGTTGGCAGATACGCAGTATTTT. This translates into CASSIGTGLADTQYF.